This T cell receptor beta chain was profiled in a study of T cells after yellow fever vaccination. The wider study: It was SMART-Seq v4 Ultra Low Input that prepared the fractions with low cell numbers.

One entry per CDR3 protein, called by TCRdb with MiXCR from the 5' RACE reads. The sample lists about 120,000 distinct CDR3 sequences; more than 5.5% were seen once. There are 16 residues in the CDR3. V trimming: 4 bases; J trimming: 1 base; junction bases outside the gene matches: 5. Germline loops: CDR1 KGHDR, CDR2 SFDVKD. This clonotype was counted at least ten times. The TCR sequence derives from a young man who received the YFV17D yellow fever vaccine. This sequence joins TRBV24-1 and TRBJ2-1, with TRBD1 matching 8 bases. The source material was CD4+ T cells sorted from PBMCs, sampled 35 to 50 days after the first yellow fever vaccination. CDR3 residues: CATSDSTGASYNEQFF. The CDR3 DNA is TGTGCCACCAGTGACTCGACAGGGGCATCCTACAATGAGCAGTTCTTC.